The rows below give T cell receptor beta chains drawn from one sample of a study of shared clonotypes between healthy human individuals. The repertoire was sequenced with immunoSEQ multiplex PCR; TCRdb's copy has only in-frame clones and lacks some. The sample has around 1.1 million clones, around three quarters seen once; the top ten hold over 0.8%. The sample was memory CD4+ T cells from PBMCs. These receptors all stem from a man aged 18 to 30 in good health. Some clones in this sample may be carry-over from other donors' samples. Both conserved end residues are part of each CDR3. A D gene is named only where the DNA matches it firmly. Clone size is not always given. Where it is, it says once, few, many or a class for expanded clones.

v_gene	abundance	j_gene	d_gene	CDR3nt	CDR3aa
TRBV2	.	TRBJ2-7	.	TGTGCCAGCAGTGGACTGAAACCATACTTC	CASSGLKPYF
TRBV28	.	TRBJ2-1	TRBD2	TGTGCCAGCTCGACTAGCGGGAGAAATGAGCAGTTCTTC	CASSTSGRNEQFF
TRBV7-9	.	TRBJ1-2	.	TGTGCCAGCAGCCCCGGGACCGCTCTCCTCTATGGCTACACCTTC	CASSPGTALLYGYTF
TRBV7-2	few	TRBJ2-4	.	TGTGCCAGCAGCTTAGAACCCGGCGGGAACATTCAGTACTTC	CASSLEPGGNIQYF
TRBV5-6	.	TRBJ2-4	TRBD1	TGTGCCAGCAGCTTGGTCTCCAGAGGACAGGGGGCCAAAAACATTCAGTACTTC	CASSLVSRGQGAKNIQYF
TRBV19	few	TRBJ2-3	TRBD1	TGTGCCAGTAGTACCCAGACAGGGGCAGATACGCAGTATTTT	CASSTQTGADTQYF
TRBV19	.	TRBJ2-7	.	TGTGCCAGTAGTATGTCGGGCAGCAGCTCCTACGAGCAGTACTTC	CASSMSGSSSYEQYF
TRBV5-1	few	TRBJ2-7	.	TGCGCCAGCAGCTCGCCGGTAACCTACGAGCAGTACTTC	CASSSPVTYEQYF
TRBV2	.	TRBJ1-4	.	TGTGCCAGCAGTGAAGGAGTCGCTAAACTGTTTTTT	CASSEGVAKLFF
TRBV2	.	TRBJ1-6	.	TGTGCCAGCAGTGCCGCACAGGGCGGTCCACCCCTCCACTTT	CASSAAQGGPPLHF
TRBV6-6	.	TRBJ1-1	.	TGTGCCAGCAGTTACGATGACAGGTCGGGCACTGAAGCTTTCTTT	CASSYDDRSGTEAFF